This is a list of T cell receptor beta chains from one sample in a study of OX40 agonist ivuxolimab in advanced cancers. Only in-frame clones appear in the TCRdb table, and some are missing; sequencing was by immunoSEQ multiplex PCR. Of 55,000 to 80,000 clones detected, just over 85% appear once; the ten largest clones hold approximately 2.8%. Sequencing was performed on CD4+ or CD8+ T cells sorted from blood, taken in a trial of the OX40 agonist ivuxolimab. Receptor source: an adult with an advanced solid tumor such as melanoma, head and neck, liver or kidney cancer. Each CDR3 is given with its conserved first and last residue. The D gene is left open where the match is weak. The size field is filled for only some rows; it gives once, few, many or a size class.

abundance,j_gene,v_gene,d_gene,CDR3nt,CDR3aa
NA,TRBJ2-1,TRBV4-1,NA,TGCGCCAGCAGCCAAGGGAGGGGGTCCTACAATGAGCAGTTCTTC,CASSQGRGSYNEQFF
NA,TRBJ2-7,TRBV19,NA,TGTGCCAGTAGTATAGGTAGGGGTGGCTACGAGCAGTACTTC,CASSIGRGGYEQYF
few,TRBJ1-5,TRBV7-9,NA,TGTGCCAGCAGCCACGGACCCGATCAGCCCCAGCATTTT,CASSHGPDQPQHF
NA,TRBJ1-5,TRBV19,TRBD1,TGTGCCAGTAGTGAACAGGGGGTGGGACAGCCCCAGCATTTT,CASSEQGVGQPQHF
NA,TRBJ1-6,TRBV6-1,NA,TGTGCCAGCAGTGGGCAGGGGTACAAGAATTCACCCCTCCACTTT,CASSGQGYKNSPLHF
NA,TRBJ2-1,TRBV27,NA,TGTGCCAGCAGTTTAAAGGCTAGCGCCTACAATGAGCAGTTCTTC,CASSLKASAYNEQFF
NA,TRBJ2-7,TRBV6-5,NA,TGTGCCAGCAGTTACTCGAGGTCTTCAGGGCAGTACTTC,CASSYSRSSGQYF
NA,TRBJ1-2,TRBV4-1,TRBD1,TGCGCCAGCAGCCAAGAAAGACAGGGGGCGCGAGGCTACACCTTC,CASSQERQGARGYTF
few,TRBJ2-1,TRBV5-1,TRBD1,TGCGCCAGCAGCTGGGGGACAGGCTCCTACAATGAGCAGTTCTTC,CASSWGTGSYNEQFF
NA,TRBJ2-1,TRBV11-2,TRBD2,TGTGCCAGCAACGGCCGGGGGGGGGACTACAATGAGCAGTTCTTC,CASNGRGGDYNEQFF
NA,TRBJ2-3,TRBV19,TRBD2,TGTGCCAGTAGTATTAGGACTAGCGGGGGGAGCACAGATACGCAGTATTTT,CASSIRTSGGSTDTQYF
NA,TRBJ2-1,TRBV6-6,NA,TGTGCCAGCAGTTACTCAGCGTACAATGAGCAGTTCTTC,CASSYSAYNEQFF
NA,TRBJ2-5,TRBV2,NA,TGTGCCAGCAGTTTTCAGGGGTTACAAGAGACCCAGTACTTC,CASSFQGLQETQYF
NA,TRBJ1-6,TRBV28,NA,TGTGCCAGCAGTTTTCGGGGTATTTCACCCCTCCACTTT,CASSFRGISPLHF
NA,TRBJ1-1,TRBV7-2,NA,TGTGCCAGCAGCCTAAGCCAGAGCATGGGGACTGAAGCTTTCTTT,CASSLSQSMGTEAFF
NA,TRBJ2-2,TRBV9,NA,TGTGCCAGCTCGGGACGCTCGAACACCGGGGAGCTGTTTTTT,CASSGRSNTGELFF
few,TRBJ2-3,TRBV5-5,TRBD2,TGTGCCAGCAGCTTGTTTAGCGGGGGGGTATCCACAGATACGCAGTATTTT,CASSLFSGGVSTDTQYF
once,TRBJ1-2,TRBV18,NA,TGTGCCAGCTCACCCAACTTTTCAGGGGCCAAAAACTATGGCTACACCTTC,CASSPNFSGAKNYGYTF
once,TRBJ2-3,TRBV9,TRBD1,TGTGCCAGCAGCCCACGACAGGGGGCAACAGATACGCAGTATTTT,CASSPRQGATDTQYF
NA,TRBJ2-3,TRBV5-1,TRBD1,TGCGCCAGCAGCCTACAGGGGGCAGATACGCAGTATTTT,CASSLQGADTQYF
NA,TRBJ1-1,TRBV6-6,TRBD1,TGTGCCAGCAGTTACTCCGGACAGGGGAACACTGAAGCTTTCTTT,CASSYSGQGNTEAFF
NA,TRBJ1-4,TRBV5-1,TRBD1,TGCGCCAGCAGCTGGACAGGGGATCGTGAAAAACTGTTTTTT,CASSWTGDREKLFF
NA,TRBJ2-2,TRBV9,NA,TGTGCCAGCAGCGTAGGTCTCGCGGGCCTTCACGTCGGGGAGCTGTTTTTT,CASSVGLAGLHVGELFF
few,TRBJ1-3,TRBV27,TRBD1,TGTGCCAGCAGTACGGACAGGGAAGGAAACACCATATATTTT,CASSTDREGNTIYF
NA,TRBJ1-5,TRBV2,NA,TGTGCCAGCTGCAGGGAGAAGAATCAGCCCCAGCATTTT,CASCREKNQPQHF
NA,TRBJ2-7,TRBV6-1,TRBD1,TGTGCCAGCAGTCCCGACAGGGGGTACTTC,CASSPDRGYF
once,TRBJ1-1,TRBV11-2,NA,TGTGCCAGCAGCTTAGACAGGGCCACTGAAGCTTTCTTT,CASSLDRATEAFF
NA,TRBJ2-3,TRBV5-4,TRBD1,TGTGCCAGCAGCTTGGGGGACAGGGGCACAGATACGCAGTATTTT,CASSLGDRGTDTQYF
few,TRBJ2-5,TRBV15,NA,TGTGCCACCAGCAGAGGCCCTCCAGGCGGGGCTCAAGAGACCCAGTACTTC,CATSRGPPGGAQETQYF
NA,TRBJ1-1,TRBV19,NA,TGTGCCAGTAGTATAAGGACGAACACTGAAGCTTTCTTT,CASSIRTNTEAFF
NA,TRBJ1-2,TRBV30,NA,TGTGCCTGGACGGGGGGGGCCTATGGCTACACCTTC,CAWTGGAYGYTF
NA,TRBJ1-2,TRBV6-5,NA,TGTGCCAGCAGTTCGACGGTCGTGGGGGGGTTTGGCTACACCTTC,CASSSTVVGGFGYTF
NA,TRBJ2-5,TRBV29-1,NA,TGCAGCGCCTATTTGTTGATGGGGGACCAAGAGACCCAGTACTTC,CSAYLLMGDQETQYF
NA,TRBJ2-1,TRBV6-4,TRBD1,TGTGCCAGCAGACAGGGGGTAGGACTAAATGAGCAGTTCTTC,CASRQGVGLNEQFF
once,TRBJ1-2,TRBV9,TRBD1,TGTGCCAGCAGCCCGTCGGACAGGGTGGGGTATGGCTACACCTTC,CASSPSDRVGYGYTF
NA,TRBJ2-1,TRBV14,TRBD2,TGTGCCAGCAGCCAAGGACTAGCGGGGTACAATGAGCAGTTCTTC,CASSQGLAGYNEQFF
NA,TRBJ1-4,TRBV19,TRBD1,TGTGCCAGTAGACTCACCCATATTAACCGAGGGGGACAGTGGTTACTGTTTTTT,CASRLTHINRGGQWLLFF
NA,TRBJ1-6,TRBV2,NA,TGTGCCAGCAGGACGACAATAGGGGAAAATTCACCCCTCCACTTT,CASRTTIGENSPLHF
NA,TRBJ2-1,TRBV30,NA,TGTGCCTGGAGTGTATCCGACGGCGATAAGCAGTTCTTC,CAWSVSDGDKQFF
NA,TRBJ1-5,TRBV28,NA,TGTGCCTCCGTGTACTCAGGGCTCTTCTCGGGCAATCAGCCCCAGCATTTT,CASVYSGLFSGNQPQHF
NA,TRBJ1-2,TRBV7-2,NA,TGTGCCAGCAGCTTATATCGGCAGGGGACTAACTATGGCTACACCTTC,CASSLYRQGTNYGYTF
NA,TRBJ2-1,TRBV6-6,TRBD2,TGTGCCAGCAGAGAGTACACGGGGGGTACTTACAATGAGCAGTTCTTC,CASREYTGGTYNEQFF
NA,TRBJ2-7,TRBV28,NA,TGTGCCAGCACCCTGGGGGCAGACCAATACGAGCAGTACTTC,CASTLGADQYEQYF
NA,TRBJ1-6,TRBV6-1,NA,TGTGCCAGCAAGACGGTTAATTCACCCCTCCACTTT,CASKTVNSPLHF
NA,TRBJ1-1,TRBV5-4,NA,TGTGCCAGCAGCAGCACGGAGGACACTGAAGCTTTCTTT,CASSSTEDTEAFF
NA,TRBJ1-1,TRBV2,TRBD1,TGTGCCAGCACCCCACAGGGGTCATGGAACACTGAAGCTTTCTTT,CASTPQGSWNTEAFF
NA,TRBJ2-3,TRBV5-1,TRBD2,TGCGCCAGCAGCTTTGCTAGCGGGGGGAACCCGTGGACGCAGTATTTT,CASSFASGGNPWTQYF
NA,TRBJ2-7,TRBV4-1,NA,TGCGCCAGCAGCCAGGGGCGGGCTAGGAGTTCCTACGAGCAGTACTTC,CASSQGRARSSYEQYF
NA,TRBJ2-7,TRBV18,TRBD1,TGTGCCAGCTCACCGGACAGGGCAGGGGAGCAGTACTTC,CASSPDRAGEQYF
NA,TRBJ1-2,TRBV7-3,NA,TGTGCCAGCAGCCCACAGGGTGGGAGGTATGGCTACACCTTC,CASSPQGGRYGYTF
NA,TRBJ1-4,TRBV11-2,NA,TGTGCCAGCAGCTTAGCATTCTGGGGTAATGAAAAACTGTTTTTT,CASSLAFWGNEKLFF